This entry lists 22 T cell receptor beta chains sequenced from one sample in a study of T cell responses to AZD1222 COVID-19 vaccine. Sequenced by immunoSEQ multiplex PCR; TCRdb stores in-frame clones only, minus some. The sample includes over 75,000 clones, 70% to 90% seen only once; the top ten take 3.4%. This sample comprised peripheral blood, obtained 28 days after the second AZD1222 dose. Source of these receptors: an adult who received the AZD1222 COVID-19 vaccine.

The chain combines TRBV7-2 with TRBJ2-6, with 9 bases identical to TRBD2. The V and J ends lost 5 bases and 2 bases, in that order; junction bases with no gene match: 7. This CDR3 is 17 amino acids long. Germline values: CDR1 SGHTA, CDR2 FQGNSA. CDR3: CASSPRGGAAGANVLTF. For the CDR3, the DNA is TGTGCCAGCAGCCCCCGCGGGGGGGCGGCTGGGGCCAACGTCCTGACTTTC. Using reference TRBV7-2 and TRBJ2-6 for the parts outside the CDR3, the full variable domain is GAGVSQSPSNKVTEKGKDVELRCDPISGHTALYWYRQSLGQGLEFLIYFQGNSAPDKSGLPSDRFSAERTGGSVSTLTIQRTQQEDSAVYLCASSPRGGAAGANVLTFGAGSRLTVL.

The chain carries TRBV4-3 and TRBJ2-5, with 8 bases aligning to TRBD1. Per germline, CDR1 LGHNA and CDR2 YSLEER. V lost 3 bases to trimming and J lost 5 bases; unmatched junction nucleotides: 8. This CDR3 has 15 residues. CDR3 amino acids: CASSHLRTGRETQYF. DNA for the CDR3: TGCGCCAGCAGCCACCTAAGGACAGGGAGGGAGACCCAGTACTTC.

The V gene is TRBV12-3 or TRBV12-4, the J gene TRBJ2-2, with a tentative D call TRBD1 (5 bases). This CDR3 is 13 amino acids long. V was trimmed by 6 bases and J by 7 bases, leaving 12 bases between them. In DNA, the CDR3 is TGTGCCAGCAGACAGGCCCTGAGCGGGGAGCTGTTTTTT. Amino acids: CASRQALSGELFF.

The J gene is TRBJ1-1, the V gene TRBV5-1; D is uncertain. In germline, CDR1 is SGHRS, CDR2 YFSETQ. The V and J ends lost 2 bases and 1 base respectively, with 12 bases between them. This CDR3 spans 15 amino acids. Here the CDR3 DNA reads TGCGCCAGCAGCTTATCCCCGAGAGGGAACACTGAAGCTTTCTTT. Protein sequence: CASSLSPRGNTEAFF.

This clone was counted once. The chain links TRBV27 to TRBJ1-2; possibly TRBD1 for D (5 bases). Germline-derived CDR1 and CDR2 are MNHEY and SMNVEV (reference sequence). The CDR3 is 14 amino acids. V lost 2 bases and J lost 2, with 9 bases in between. The CDR3 coding sequence is TGTGCCAGCAGTTTAGTGCAGGGAAACTATGGCTACACCTTC. This codes for CASSLVQGNYGYTF.

The gene calls are TRBV10-3 and TRBJ1-1; tentatively, D is TRBD1 (5 bases). Germline V gives CDR1 ENHRY, CDR2 SYGVKD. The V and J ends lost 3 bases and 5 bases respectively, with 13 bases between them. This CDR3 has 14 amino acids. In nucleotides, the CDR3 is TGTGCCATCAGTGATGAAGGGAAGGGGACTGAAGCTTTCTTT. Translated: CAISDEGKGTEAFF.

V usage is TRBV2 and J usage is TRBJ2-3; the D is unclear. CDR1 is SNHLY and CDR2 is FYNNEI in the germline V gene. V lost 5 bases to trimming and J lost 4 bases, with 10 bases between them. The CDR3 contains 13 residues. The DNA for the CDR3 is TGTGCCAGCAGTCGCTCTGGACCAGATACGCAGTATTTT. It translates to CASSRSGPDTQYF.

The chain couples TRBV27 to TRBJ1-2; 8 nucleotides agree with TRBD1. This CDR3 has 16 residues. J gave up 3 bases and V 5 bases, and 11 bases lay outside the gene matches. Germline assignment: CDR1 MNHEY and CDR2 SMNVEV (reference sequence). For the CDR3, the DNA is TGTGCCAGCAGTCTTACCCCCAGGGGGCACCACTATGGCTACACCTTC. It translates to CASSLTPRGHHYGYTF.

The chain carries TRBV12-3 or TRBV12-4 and TRBJ2-2; no clear D. The CDR3 is made up of 12 amino acids. V shed 6 bases and J shed 7 bases, with 9 bases lying between them. CDR3 nucleotides: TGTGCCAGCAGACTGACCAGCGGGGAGCTGTTTTTT. Its protein product is CASRLTSGELFF.

The chain combines TRBV5-1 with TRBJ2-7, with D tentatively TRBD2 (5 bases). The germline V gene has CDR1 SGHRS and CDR2 YFSETQ. The CDR3 contains 15 residues. Trimming removed 1 base from V and 0 bases from J, with 11 bases in between. The CDR3 is CASSLNTGSSYEQYF. For the CDR3, the DNA is TGCGCCAGCAGCTTGAACACGGGAAGCTCCTACGAGCAGTACTTC. The full variable domain, rest sourced from reference TRBV5-1 and TRBJ2-7, is KAGVTQTPRYLIKTRGQQVTLSCSPISGHRSVSWYQQTPGQGLQFLFEYFSETQRNKGNFPGRFSGRQFSNSRSEMNVSTLELGDSALYLCASSLNTGSSYEQYFGPGTRLTVT.

The gene calls are TRBV19 and TRBJ2-2; D uncertain. V dropped 2 bases and J dropped 8 bases, with 9 bases sitting between them. The CDR3 length is 13 residues. CDR1 is LNHDA, CDR2 SQIVND, per germline (reference sequence). CDR3 nucleotide sequence: TGTGCCAGTAGTATAAACCTCCGTGGGGAGCTGTTTTTT. Its protein product is CASSINLRGELFF.

The CDR3 DNA is TGTGCCAGCAGTTACCCTCTGGACAGGGGCACAGATACGCAGTATTTT. This sequence encodes CASSYPLDRGTDTQYF. V gene TRBV6-2 or TRBV6-3 combines with J gene TRBJ2-3; 8 bases match TRBD1. Unmatched junction bases numbered 5, after V lost 2 bases and J lost 1 base. This CDR3 spans 16 amino acids. CDR1 and CDR2 from the germline V gene are MNHEY and SVGEGT.

The chain links TRBV5-1 to TRBJ2-2, with D tentatively TRBD1 or TRBD2 (5 bases each). Germline V gives CDR1 SGHRS, CDR2 YFSETQ. The CDR3 is made up of 16 amino acids. Between the trimmed V and J ends, which lost 4 bases and 1 base, there was a span of 14 bases. The CDR3 sequence is CASSGTFGLNTGELFF. Written as DNA, the CDR3 is TGCGCCAGCAGCGGGACGTTTGGCCTGAACACCGGGGAGCTGTTTTTT.

The rearrangement links TRBV3-1 (or the pseudogene TRBV3-2) to TRBJ1-5; D call uncertain. V lost 3 bases and J 0 bases, leaving 12 bases between the germline ends. Per the germline V gene, CDR1 is LGHDT and CDR2 is YNNKEL (reference sequence). The CDR3 contains 16 residues. The CDR3 coding sequence is TGTGCCAGCAGCCAGGGCATCCTTTATAGCAATCAGCCCCAGCATTTT. Amino acid sequence: CASSQGILYSNQPQHF.

The V call is TRBV4-1, the J call TRBJ2-7; a weak D match, TRBD2 (6 bases). V was pared by 0 bases and J by 4 bases, with 7 bases between. The CDR3 is 13 residues long. Germline CDR1 MGHRA, CDR2 YSYEKL. The DNA for the CDR3 is TGCGCCAGCAGCCAAGAGGAGGGGTACGAGCAGTACTTC. Translating gives CASSQEEGYEQYF.

Details on this clone: The identical CDR3 is also encoded by other nucleotide sequences in the sample. The CDR3 sequence: CASSPDRANTGELFF. The CDR3, as DNA: TGTGCCAGCAGTCCCGACAGGGCGAACACCGGGGAGCTGTTTTTT. The chain couples TRBV7-7 to TRBJ2-2; 7 bases fit TRBD1. CDR1 is SSHAT and CDR2 is FNYEAQ in the germline V gene (reference sequence). With V trimmed by 6 bases and J by 0 bases, 4 bases remained unmatched. The CDR3 is made up of 15 amino acids.

The J gene is TRBJ2-7, the V gene TRBV1; the table calls TRBD1, which could not be checked here. TRBV1 is noted as a pseudogene. The CDR3 is 14 residues long. CDR3: CTSSQVAGTYEQYF. The CDR3 nucleotides read TGCACCAGCAGCCAAGTTGCAGGGACCTACGAGCAGTACTTC.

The chain combines TRBV6-1 with TRBJ1-1; 9 bases are a match to TRBD1. The J segment lost 1 base and the V segment lost 3 bases, leaving 3 bases of the junction unmatched. Per germline, CDR1 MNHNS and CDR2 SASEGT. The CDR3 has 15 residues. The CDR3 DNA follows: TGTGCCAGCAGTGACCCGGGACAGGGGAACACTGAAGCTTTCTTT. Protein product: CASSDPGQGNTEAFF.

This rearrangement joins TRBV5-4 to TRBJ2-7; 8 nucleotides match TRBD2. The CDR3 has 15 amino acids. The junction had 7 bases not matched to a gene; V was cut back by 3 bases and J by 2 bases. From germline, CDR1 is SGHNT and CDR2 YYREEE (reference sequence). CDR3: CASSSTGGGAYEQYF. The CDR3 bases are TGTGCCAGCAGCTCAACCGGGGGGGGTGCCTACGAGCAGTACTTC.

The chain has TRBV7-8 and TRBJ2-7; D is undetermined. CDR1 and CDR2 (germline): SGHVS, FQNEAQ. V dropped 2 bases and J dropped 0 bases, with 11 bases sitting between them. This CDR3 is 15 amino acids long. The CDR3: CASSLYRIPSYEQYF. In DNA, the CDR3 is TGTGCCAGCAGCTTATACCGTATCCCCTCCTACGAGCAGTACTTC.

J is TRBJ2-7 and V is TRBV28; D possibly matches TRBD1 or TRBD2 (5 bases each). The germline CDR1 and CDR2 sequences are MDHEN and SYDVKM. Trimming stripped 7 bases from V and 2 bases from J, with 12 bases between. CDR3 length: 13 residues. DNA for the CDR3: TGTGCCAGCAACCGGGACCCTCCCTACGAGCAGTACTTC. Its translation: CASNRDPPYEQYF.

This clone was seen just once. This chain joins TRBV28 and TRBJ1-2, with D possibly matching TRBD1 (5 bases). Germline lookup yields CDR1 MDHEN and CDR2 SYDVKM. The CDR3 runs to 13 residues. Trimming pared 6 bases from V and 3 bases from J, leaving 11 bases between. CDR3: CASSVGQDYGYTF. The CDR3 bases are TGTGCCAGCAGCGTGGGGCAGGACTATGGCTACACCTTC.